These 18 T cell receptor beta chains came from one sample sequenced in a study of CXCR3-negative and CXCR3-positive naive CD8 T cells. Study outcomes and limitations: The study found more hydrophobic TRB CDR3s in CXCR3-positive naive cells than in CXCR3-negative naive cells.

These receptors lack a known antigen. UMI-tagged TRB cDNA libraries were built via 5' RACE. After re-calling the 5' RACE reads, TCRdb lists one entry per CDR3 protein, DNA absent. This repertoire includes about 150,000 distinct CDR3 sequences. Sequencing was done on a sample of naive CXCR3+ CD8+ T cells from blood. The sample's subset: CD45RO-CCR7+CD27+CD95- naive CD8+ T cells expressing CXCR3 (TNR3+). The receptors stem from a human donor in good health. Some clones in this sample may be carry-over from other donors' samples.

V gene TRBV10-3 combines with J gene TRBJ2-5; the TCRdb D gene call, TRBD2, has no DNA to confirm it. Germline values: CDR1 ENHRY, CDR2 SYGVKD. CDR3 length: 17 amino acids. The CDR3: CAISESVRTSGRETQYF.

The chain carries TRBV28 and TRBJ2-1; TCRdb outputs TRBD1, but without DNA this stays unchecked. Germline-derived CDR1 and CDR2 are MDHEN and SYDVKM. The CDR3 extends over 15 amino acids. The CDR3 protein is CASSLPGTDYNEQFF. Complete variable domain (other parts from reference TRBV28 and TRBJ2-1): DVKVTQSSRYLVKRTGEKVFLECVQDMDHENMFWYRQDPGLGLRLIYFSYDVKMKEKGDIPEGYSVSREKKERFSLILESASTNQTSMYLCASSLPGTDYNEQFFGPGTRLTVL.

The CDR3 reads CSVDTIGYNEQFF. This chain uses TRBV29-1 with TRBJ2-1. The V gene's germline CDR1 is SQVTM and CDR2 ANQGSEA. The CDR3 has 13 residues.

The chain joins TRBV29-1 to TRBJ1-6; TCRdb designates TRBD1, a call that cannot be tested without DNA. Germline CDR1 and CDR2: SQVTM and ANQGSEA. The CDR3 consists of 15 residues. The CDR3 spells CSVSEGPGGDSPLHF.

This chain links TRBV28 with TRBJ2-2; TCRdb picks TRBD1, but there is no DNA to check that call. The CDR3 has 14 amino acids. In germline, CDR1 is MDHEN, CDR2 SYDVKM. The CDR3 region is CATTPWQETGELFF.

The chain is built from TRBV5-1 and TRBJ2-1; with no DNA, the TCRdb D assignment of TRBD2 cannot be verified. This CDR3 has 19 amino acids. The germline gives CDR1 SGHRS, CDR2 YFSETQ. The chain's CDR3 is CASSQGLAGGRSSYNEQFF.

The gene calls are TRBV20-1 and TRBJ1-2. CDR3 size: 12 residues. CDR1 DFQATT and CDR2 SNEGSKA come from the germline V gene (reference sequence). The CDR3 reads CSASGTNYGYTF.

CDR3 sequence reads: CASSIWQGASYGYTF. This chain links TRBV19 with TRBJ1-2; TCRdb indicates TRBD1, and absent DNA this call remains unverified. CDR1 is LNHDA and CDR2 is SQIVND in the germline V gene (reference sequence). The length of the CDR3 is 15 residues.

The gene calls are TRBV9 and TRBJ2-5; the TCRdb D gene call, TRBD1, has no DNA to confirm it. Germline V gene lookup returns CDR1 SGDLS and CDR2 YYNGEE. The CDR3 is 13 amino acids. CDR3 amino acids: CASSVEGTANQYF.

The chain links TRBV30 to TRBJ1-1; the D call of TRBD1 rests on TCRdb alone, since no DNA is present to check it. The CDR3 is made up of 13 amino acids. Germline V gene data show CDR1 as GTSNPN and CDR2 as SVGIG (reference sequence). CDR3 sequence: CAWTGQPNTEAFF.

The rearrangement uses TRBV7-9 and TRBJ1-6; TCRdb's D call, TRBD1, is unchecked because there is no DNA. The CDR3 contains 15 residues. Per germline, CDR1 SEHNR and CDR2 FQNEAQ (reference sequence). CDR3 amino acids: CASSTTGGYNSPLHF.

The CDR3 sequence: CSARDSSGGYEQYF. V gene TRBV20-1 combines with J gene TRBJ2-7; the D call from TCRdb, TRBD1, cannot be confirmed without DNA. The CDR3 loop spans 14 amino acids. The germline V gene has CDR1 DFQATT and CDR2 SNEGSKA (reference sequence).

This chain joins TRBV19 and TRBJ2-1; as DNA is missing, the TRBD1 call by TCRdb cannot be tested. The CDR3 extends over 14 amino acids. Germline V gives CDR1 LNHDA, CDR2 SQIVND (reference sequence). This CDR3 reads CASGPGQEYNEQFF.

The CDR3 spells CASSTSRQGETQYF. The rearrangement joins TRBV28 to TRBJ2-5; TCRdb's assignment of TRBD1 cannot be checked, as there is no DNA. The V gene's germline CDR1 is MDHEN and CDR2 SYDVKM. This CDR3 comprises 14 residues.

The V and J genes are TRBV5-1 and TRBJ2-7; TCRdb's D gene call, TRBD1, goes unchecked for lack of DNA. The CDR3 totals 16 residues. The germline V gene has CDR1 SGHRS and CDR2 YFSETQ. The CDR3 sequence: CASSLFGTGEGYEQYF.

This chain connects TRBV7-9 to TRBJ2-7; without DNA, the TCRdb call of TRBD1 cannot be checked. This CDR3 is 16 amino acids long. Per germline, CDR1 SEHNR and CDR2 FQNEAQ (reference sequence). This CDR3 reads CASSLPLGQGREEQYF. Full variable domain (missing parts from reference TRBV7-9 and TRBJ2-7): DTGVSQNPRHKITKRGQNVTFRCDPISEHNRLYWYRQTLGQGPEFLTYFQNEAQLEKSRLLSDRFSAERPKGSFSTLEIQRTEQGDSAMYLCASSLPLGQGREEQYFGPGTRLTVT.

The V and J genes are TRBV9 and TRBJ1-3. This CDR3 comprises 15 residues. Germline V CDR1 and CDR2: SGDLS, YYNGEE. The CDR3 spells CASSVNQGSGNTIYF. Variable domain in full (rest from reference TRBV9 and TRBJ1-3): DSGVTQTPKHLITATGQRVTLRCSPRSGDLSVYWYQQSLDQGLQFLIQYYNGEERAKGNILERFSAQQFPDLHSELNLSSLELGDSALYFCASSVNQGSGNTIYFGEGSWLTVV.

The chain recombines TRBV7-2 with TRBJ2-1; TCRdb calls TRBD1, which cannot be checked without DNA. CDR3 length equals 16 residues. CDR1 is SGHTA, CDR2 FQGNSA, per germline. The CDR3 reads CASSLYRGFSYNEQFF. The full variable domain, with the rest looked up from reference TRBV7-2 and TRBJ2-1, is GAGVSQSPSNKVTEKGKDVELRCDPISGHTALYWYRQSLGQGLEFLIYFQGNSAPDKSGLPSDRFSAERTGGSVSTLTIQRTQQEDSAVYLCASSLYRGFSYNEQFFGPGTRLTVL.